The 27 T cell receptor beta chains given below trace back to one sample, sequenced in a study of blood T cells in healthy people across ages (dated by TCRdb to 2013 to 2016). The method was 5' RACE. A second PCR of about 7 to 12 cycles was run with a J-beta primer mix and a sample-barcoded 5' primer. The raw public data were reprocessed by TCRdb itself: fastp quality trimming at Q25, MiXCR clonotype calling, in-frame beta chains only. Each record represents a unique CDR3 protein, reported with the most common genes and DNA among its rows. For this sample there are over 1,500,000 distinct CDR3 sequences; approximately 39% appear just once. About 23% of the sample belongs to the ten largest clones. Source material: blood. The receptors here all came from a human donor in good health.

As DNA, the CDR3 is TGCAGTGCTAGTTGGCAGGGAGTCGGTGAAGCTTTCTTT. As protein: CSASWQGVGEAFF. This chain joins TRBV20-1 and TRBJ1-1, with a possible D match to TRBD1 (5 bases). Germline-derived CDR1 and CDR2 are DFQATT and SNEGSKA (reference sequence). V lost 3 bases and J 7 bases, leaving 15 bases between the germline ends. CDR3 size: 13 residues.

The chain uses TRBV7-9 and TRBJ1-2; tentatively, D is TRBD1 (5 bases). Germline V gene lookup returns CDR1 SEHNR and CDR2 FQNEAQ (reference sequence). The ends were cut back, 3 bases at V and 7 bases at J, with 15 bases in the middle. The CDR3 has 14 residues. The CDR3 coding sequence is TGTGCCAGCAGCTTCGGGCAGGGTGGCAGTGGCTACACCTTC. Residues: CASSFGQGGSGYTF.

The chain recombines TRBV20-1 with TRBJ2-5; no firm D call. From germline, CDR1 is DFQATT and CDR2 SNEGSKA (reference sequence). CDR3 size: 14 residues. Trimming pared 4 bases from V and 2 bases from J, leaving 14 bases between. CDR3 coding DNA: TGCAGTGCTACCCACCGACATTCACAAGAGACCCAGTACTTC. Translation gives CSATHRHSQETQYF.

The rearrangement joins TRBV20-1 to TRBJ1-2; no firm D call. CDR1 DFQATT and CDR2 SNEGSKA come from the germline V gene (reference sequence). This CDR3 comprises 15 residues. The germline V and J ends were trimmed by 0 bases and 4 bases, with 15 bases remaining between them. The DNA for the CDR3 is TGCAGTGCTAGAGATCGAAAAAAGACGGTCTATGGCTACACCTTC. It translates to CSARDRKKTVYGYTF.

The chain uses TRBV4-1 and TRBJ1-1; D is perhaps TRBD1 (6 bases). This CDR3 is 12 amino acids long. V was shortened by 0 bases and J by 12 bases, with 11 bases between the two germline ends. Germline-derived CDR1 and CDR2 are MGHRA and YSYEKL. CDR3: CASSQEAGASFF. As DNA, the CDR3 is TGCGCCAGCAGCCAAGAGGCAGGGGCGTCTTTCTTT.

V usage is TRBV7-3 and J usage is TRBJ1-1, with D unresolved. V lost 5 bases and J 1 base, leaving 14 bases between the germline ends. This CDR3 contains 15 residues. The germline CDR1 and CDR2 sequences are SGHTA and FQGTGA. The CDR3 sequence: CASSLSTVSNTEAFF. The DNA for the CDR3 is TGTGCCAGCAGCCTTTCGACGGTTTCGAACACTGAAGCTTTCTTT.

The DNA for the CDR3 is TGTGCCAGCAGTTACTCTAACTTTGCGACCCAGTACTTC. The encoded protein is CASSYSNFATQYF. V usage is TRBV6-5 and J usage is TRBJ2-5; no definite D call. Trimming shortened V by 0 bases and J by 7 bases, and 9 bases separated the two germline ends. Per the germline V gene, CDR1 is MNHEY and CDR2 is SVGAGI. The CDR3 covers 13 residues.

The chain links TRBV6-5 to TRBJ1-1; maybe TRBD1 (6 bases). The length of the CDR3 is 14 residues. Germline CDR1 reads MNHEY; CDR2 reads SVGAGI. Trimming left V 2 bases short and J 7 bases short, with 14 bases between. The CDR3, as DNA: TGTGCCAGCAGTTACAGTTTCGACAGGTATGAAGCTTTCTTT. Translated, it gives CASSYSFDRYEAFF.

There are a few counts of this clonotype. The CDR3 is CASSLAGQGAAQYF. The DNA for the CDR3 is TGTGCCAGCAGCTTAGCGGGACAGGGGGCTGCGCAGTATTTT. The genes are TRBV7-2 and TRBJ2-3; 12 bases are a match to TRBD1. This CDR3 is 14 amino acids long. Trimming removed 0 bases from V and 10 bases from J; junction bases left unmatched: 2. Germline assignment: CDR1 SGHTA and CDR2 FQGNSA. Variable domain in full (rest from reference TRBV7-2 and TRBJ2-3): GAGVSQSPSNKVTEKGKDVELRCDPISGHTALYWYRQSLGQGLEFLIYFQGNSAPDKSGLPSDRFSAERTGGSVSTLTIQRTQQEDSAVYLCASSLAGQGAAQYFGPGTRLTVL.

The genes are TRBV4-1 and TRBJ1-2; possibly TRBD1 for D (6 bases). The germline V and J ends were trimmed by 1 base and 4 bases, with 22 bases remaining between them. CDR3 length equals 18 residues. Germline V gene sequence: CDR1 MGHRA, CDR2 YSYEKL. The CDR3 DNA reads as TGCGCCAGCAGCCAAGGAGGCCCAGGGGTAGAAGGATCCTATGGCTACACCTTC. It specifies CASSQGGPGVEGSYGYTF.

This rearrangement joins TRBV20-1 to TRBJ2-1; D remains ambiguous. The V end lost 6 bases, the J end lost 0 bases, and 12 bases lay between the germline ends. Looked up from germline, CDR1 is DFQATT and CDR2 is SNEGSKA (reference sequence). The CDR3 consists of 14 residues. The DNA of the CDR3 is TGCAGTGCCCCCTTTGGCGCCTCCTACAATGAGCAGTTCTTC. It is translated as CSAPFGASYNEQFF.

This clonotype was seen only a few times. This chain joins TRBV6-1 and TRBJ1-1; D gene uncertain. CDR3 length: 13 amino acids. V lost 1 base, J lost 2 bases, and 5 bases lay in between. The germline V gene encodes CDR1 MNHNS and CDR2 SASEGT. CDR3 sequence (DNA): TGTGCCAGCAGTGAAGTAAGAAACACTGAAGCTTTCTTT. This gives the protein CASSEVRNTEAFF.

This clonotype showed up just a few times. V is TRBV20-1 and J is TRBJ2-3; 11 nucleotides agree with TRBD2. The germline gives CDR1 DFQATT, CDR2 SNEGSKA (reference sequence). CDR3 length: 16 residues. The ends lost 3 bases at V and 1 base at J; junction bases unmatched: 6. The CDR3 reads CSASAHSGGGTDTQYF. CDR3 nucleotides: TGCAGTGCTAGTGCCCATAGCGGGGGGGGCACAGATACGCAGTATTTT.

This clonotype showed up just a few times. CDR3 residues: CASSPAGRSIQETQYF. CDR3 coding DNA: TGCGCCAGCAGCCCCGCGGGCAGGAGTATCCAAGAGACCCAGTACTTC. The chain employs TRBV5-1 and TRBJ2-5; maybe TRBD2 (5 bases). The CDR3 spans 16 residues. Germline V gene lookup returns CDR1 SGHRS and CDR2 YFSETQ. Trimming pared 4 bases from V and 1 base from J, leaving 17 bases between.

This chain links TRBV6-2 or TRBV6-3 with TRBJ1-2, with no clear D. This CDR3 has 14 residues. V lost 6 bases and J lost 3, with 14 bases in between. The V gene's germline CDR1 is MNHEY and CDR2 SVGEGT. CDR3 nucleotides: TGTGCCAGCAGATCCCATGGAGAATACTATGGCTACACCTTC. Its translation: CASRSHGEYYGYTF.

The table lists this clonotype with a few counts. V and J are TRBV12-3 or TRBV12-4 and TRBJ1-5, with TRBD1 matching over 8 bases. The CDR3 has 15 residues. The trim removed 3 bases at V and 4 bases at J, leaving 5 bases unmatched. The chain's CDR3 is CASSLNQGANQPQHF. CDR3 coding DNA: TGTGCCAGCAGTTTGAATCAGGGGGCGAATCAGCCCCAGCATTTT.

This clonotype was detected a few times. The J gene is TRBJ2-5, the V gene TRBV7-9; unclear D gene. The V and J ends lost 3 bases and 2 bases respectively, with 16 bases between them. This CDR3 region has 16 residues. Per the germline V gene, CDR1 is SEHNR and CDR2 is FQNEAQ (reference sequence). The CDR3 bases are TGTGCCAGCAGCTTTTTACGACATGGAGAGCAAGAGACCCAGTACTTC. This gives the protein CASSFLRHGEQETQYF.

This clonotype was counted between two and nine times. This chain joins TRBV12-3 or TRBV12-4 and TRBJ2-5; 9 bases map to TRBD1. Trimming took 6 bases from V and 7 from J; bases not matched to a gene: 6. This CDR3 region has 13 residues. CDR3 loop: CASSTGGTVTQYF. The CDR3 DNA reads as TGTGCCAGCAGCACAGGGGGCACGGTGACCCAGTACTTC.

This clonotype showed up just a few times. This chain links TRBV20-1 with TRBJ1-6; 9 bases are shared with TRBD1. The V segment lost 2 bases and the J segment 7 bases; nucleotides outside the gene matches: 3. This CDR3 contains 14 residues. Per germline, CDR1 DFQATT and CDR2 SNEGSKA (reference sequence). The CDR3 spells CSARSGQGNSPLHF. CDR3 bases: TGCAGTGCTAGATCCGGACAGGGGAATTCACCCCTCCACTTT.

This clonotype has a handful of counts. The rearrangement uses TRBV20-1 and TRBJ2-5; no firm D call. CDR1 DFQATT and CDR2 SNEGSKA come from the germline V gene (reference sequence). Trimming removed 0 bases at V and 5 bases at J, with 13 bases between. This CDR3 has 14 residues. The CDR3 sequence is CSARDFKGLETQYF. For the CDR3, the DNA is TGCAGTGCTAGAGACTTCAAAGGGCTGGAGACCCAGTACTTC.

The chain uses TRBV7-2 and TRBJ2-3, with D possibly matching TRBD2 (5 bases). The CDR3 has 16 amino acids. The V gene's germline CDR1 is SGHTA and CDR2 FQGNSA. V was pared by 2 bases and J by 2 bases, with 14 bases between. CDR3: CASSLTSGFSTDTQYF. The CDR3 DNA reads TGTGCCAGCAGCTTAACGTCGGGGTTCTCCACAGATACGCAGTATTTT.

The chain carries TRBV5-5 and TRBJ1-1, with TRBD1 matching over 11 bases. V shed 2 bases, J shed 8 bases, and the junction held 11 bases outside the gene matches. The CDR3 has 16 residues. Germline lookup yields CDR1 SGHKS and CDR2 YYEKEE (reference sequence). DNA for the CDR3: TGTGCCAGCAGCTTCCTACCGGACAGGGGGCGCGAAGAAGCTTTCTTT. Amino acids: CASSFLPDRGREEAFF.

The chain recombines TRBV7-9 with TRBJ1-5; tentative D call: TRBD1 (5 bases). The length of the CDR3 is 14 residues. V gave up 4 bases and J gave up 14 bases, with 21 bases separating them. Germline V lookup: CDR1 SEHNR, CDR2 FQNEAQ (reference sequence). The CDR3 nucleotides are TGTGCCAGCAGCTCTGCCTGGGCAGGGACGAATGAGCATTTT. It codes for CASSSAWAGTNEHF.

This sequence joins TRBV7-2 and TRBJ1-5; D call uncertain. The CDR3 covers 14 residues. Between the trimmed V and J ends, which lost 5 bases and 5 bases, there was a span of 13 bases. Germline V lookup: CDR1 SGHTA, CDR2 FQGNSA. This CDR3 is CASSLLNSDQPQHF. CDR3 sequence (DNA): TGTGCCAGCAGCCTACTGAACAGTGATCAGCCCCAGCATTTT.

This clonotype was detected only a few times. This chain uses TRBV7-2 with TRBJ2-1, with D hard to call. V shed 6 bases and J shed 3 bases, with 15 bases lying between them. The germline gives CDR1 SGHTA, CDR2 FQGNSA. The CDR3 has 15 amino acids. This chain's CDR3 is CASRPTRSLYNEQFF. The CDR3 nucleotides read TGTGCCAGCAGACCCACAAGGAGCCTCTACAATGAGCAGTTCTTC.

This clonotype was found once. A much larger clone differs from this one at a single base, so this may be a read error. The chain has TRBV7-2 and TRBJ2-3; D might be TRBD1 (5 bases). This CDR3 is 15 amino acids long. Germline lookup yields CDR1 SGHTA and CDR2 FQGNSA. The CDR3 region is CASSPTITRTGTQYF. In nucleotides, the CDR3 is TGTGCCAGCAGCCCCACGATTACACGCACAGGTACGCAGTATTTT.

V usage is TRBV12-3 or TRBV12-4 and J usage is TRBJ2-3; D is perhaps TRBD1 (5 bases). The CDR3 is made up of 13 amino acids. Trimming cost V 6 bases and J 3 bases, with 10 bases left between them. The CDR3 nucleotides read TGTGCCAGCAGCCTACAGGCTACAGATACGCAGTATTTT. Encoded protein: CASSLQATDTQYF.